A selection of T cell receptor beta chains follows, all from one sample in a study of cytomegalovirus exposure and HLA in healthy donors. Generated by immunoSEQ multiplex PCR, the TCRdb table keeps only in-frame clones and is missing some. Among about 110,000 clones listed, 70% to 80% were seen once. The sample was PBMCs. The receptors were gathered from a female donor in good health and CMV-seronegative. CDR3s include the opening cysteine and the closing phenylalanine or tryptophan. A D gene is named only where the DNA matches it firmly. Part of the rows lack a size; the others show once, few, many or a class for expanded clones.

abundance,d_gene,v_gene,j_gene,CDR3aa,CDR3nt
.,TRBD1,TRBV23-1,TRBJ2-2,CASSQRPSGTGVGELFF,TGCGCCAGCAGTCAGCGCCCCTCCGGGACAGGGGTCGGGGAGCTGTTTTTT
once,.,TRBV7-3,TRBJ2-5,CASSLNHGTQETQYF,TGTGCCAGCAGCCTAAATCACGGGACACAAGAGACCCAGTACTTC
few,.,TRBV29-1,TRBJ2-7,CSVRGGPYEQYF,TGCAGCGTTCGCGGGGGCCCCTACGAGCAGTACTTC
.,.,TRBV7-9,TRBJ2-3,CASSPSGPVTDTQYF,TGTGCCAGCAGCCCAAGCGGGCCTGTCACAGATACGCAGTATTTT
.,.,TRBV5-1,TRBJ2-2,CASSLTGYTGELFF,TGCGCCAGCAGCTTAACAGGATACACCGGGGAGCTGTTTTTT
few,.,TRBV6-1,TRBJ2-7,CASSDPRRPQEEQYF,TGTGCCAGCAGTGACCCGCGGAGGCCCCAGGAAGAGCAGTACTTC
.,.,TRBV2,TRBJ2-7,CASSETMLPEQYF,TGTGCCAGCAGTGAAACTATGCTCCCCGAGCAGTACTTC
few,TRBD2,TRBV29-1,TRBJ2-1,CSVPTPSGSYNEQFF,TGCAGCGTCCCTACACCTAGCGGGAGTTACAATGAGCAGTTCTTC
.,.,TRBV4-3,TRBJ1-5,CASSQGVNQPQHF,TGCGCCAGCAGCCAGGGAGTTAATCAGCCCCAGCATTTT
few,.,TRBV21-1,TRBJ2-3,CASSPADSACTDTQYF,TGTGCCAGCAGCCCTGCGGATAGCGCCTGCACAGATACGCAGTATTTT
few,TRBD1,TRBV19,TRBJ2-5,CASSSRTGLETQYF,TGTGCCAGTAGTAGCCGGACAGGGTTAGAGACCCAGTACTTC
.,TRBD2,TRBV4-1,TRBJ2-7,CASSQPTSGRYEQYF,TGCGCCAGCAGCCAACCGACTAGCGGGAGATACGAGCAGTACTTC
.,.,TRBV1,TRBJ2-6,CTSSQDRGWEGGCSGANVLTF,TGCACCAGCAGCCAAGATAGGGGATGGGAGGGAGGGTGCTCTGGGGCCAACGTCCTGACTTTC
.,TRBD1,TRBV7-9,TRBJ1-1,CASRETGQVNTEAFF,TGTGCCAGCAGGGAAACGGGACAGGTGAACACTGAAGCTTTCTTT
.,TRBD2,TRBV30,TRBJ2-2,CAGGGLITGELFF,TGTGCCGGGGGGGGACTTATCACCGGGGAGCTGTTTTTT
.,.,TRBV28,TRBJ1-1,CASSLRRQGTTEAFF,TGTGCCAGCAGTTTGAGGAGGCAGGGGACCACTGAAGCTTTCTTT
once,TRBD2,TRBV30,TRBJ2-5,CAWSVGLAGGLQETQYF,TGTGCCTGGAGTGTAGGGCTAGCGGGAGGGCTTCAGGAGACCCAGTACTTC
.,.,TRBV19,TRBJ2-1,CASSNVLAGEQFF,TGTGCCAGTAGTAACGTACTAGCCGGTGAGCAGTTCTTC
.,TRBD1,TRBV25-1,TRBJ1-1,CASSASDRGEAFF,TGTGCCAGCAGTGCCTCGGACAGGGGGGAAGCTTTCTTT
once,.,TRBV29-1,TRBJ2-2,CSVEWGLETNTGELFF,TGCAGCGTTGAGTGGGGACTGGAAACGAACACCGGGGAGCTGTTTTTT
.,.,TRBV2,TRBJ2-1,CASSEWRDEQFF,TGTGCCAGCAGTGAATGGAGGGATGAGCAGTTCTTC
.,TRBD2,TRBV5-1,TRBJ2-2,CASSLARASGTNTGELFF,TGCGCCAGCAGCTTGGCCCGGGCTAGCGGGACGAACACCGGGGAGCTGTTTTTT